Listed below are T cell receptor beta chains from one sample, sequenced in a study of T cell responses to AZD1222 COVID-19 vaccine. Produced via immunoSEQ multiplex PCR; TCRdb's table is partial and in-frame only. Of about 180,000 clones in the sample, 85% to 95% were seen once. This sample comprised peripheral blood, obtained 28 days after the second AZD1222 dose. Receptors were obtained from an adult who received the AZD1222 COVID-19 vaccine. Each CDR3 is given with its conserved first and last residue. The order of the fields is J gene, clone size, V gene, D gene, CDR3 DNA, CDR3 protein. The D gene is left open where the match is weak. Expanded clones get a size class; other rows say once, few or many, or leave the size out.

j_call: TRBJ2-2; clone_size: -; v_call: TRBV19; d_call: -; cdr3_nt: TGTGCCAGTAGTATACGAGCGAACACCGGGGAGCTGTTTTTT; cdr3_aa: CASSIRANTGELFF
j_call: TRBJ1-2; clone_size: -; v_call: TRBV9; d_call: -; cdr3_nt: TGTGCCAGCAGCCCTGGGGGCAGGGATGGCTACACCTTC; cdr3_aa: CASSPGGRDGYTF
j_call: TRBJ1-2; clone_size: few; v_call: TRBV6-2/TRBV6-3; d_call: TRBD1; cdr3_nt: TGTGCCAGCAGTCCCTCGGGACAGAATTATGGCTACACCTTC; cdr3_aa: CASSPSGQNYGYTF
j_call: TRBJ2-1; clone_size: -; v_call: TRBV5-1; d_call: -; cdr3_nt: TGCGCCAGCAGCTTGGGGGCGGCCAGCTCCTACAATGAGCAGTTCTTC; cdr3_aa: CASSLGAASSYNEQFF
j_call: TRBJ2-1; clone_size: -; v_call: TRBV5-6; d_call: -; cdr3_nt: TGTGCCAGCAGCCGTAATCTAGCGTTTAACTACAATGAGCAGTTCTTC; cdr3_aa: CASSRNLAFNYNEQFF
j_call: TRBJ2-7; clone_size: few; v_call: TRBV29-1; d_call: TRBD1; cdr3_nt: TGCAGCGTCGCGACGACCCTGGGACAGGGGGCGCGCGAGCAGTACTTC; cdr3_aa: CSVATTLGQGAREQYF
j_call: TRBJ2-1; clone_size: -; v_call: TRBV24-1; d_call: TRBD2; cdr3_nt: TGTGCCACCAGTGATTTACAGCGGGAGGGTGAGCAGTTCTTC; cdr3_aa: CATSDLQREGEQFF
j_call: TRBJ1-5; clone_size: -; v_call: TRBV19; d_call: -; cdr3_nt: TGTGCCAGTAGTATTACCCATGGGGGTCAGCCCCAGCATTTT; cdr3_aa: CASSITHGGQPQHF
j_call: TRBJ2-5; clone_size: -; v_call: TRBV9; d_call: -; cdr3_nt: TGTGCCAGCAGCGTCCAGGGAAGGGAGACCCAGTACTTC; cdr3_aa: CASSVQGRETQYF
j_call: TRBJ1-2; clone_size: -; v_call: TRBV3-1/TRBV3-2; d_call: -; cdr3_nt: TGTGCCAGCAGCCGGCAGAGGACACCACTCTTC; cdr3_aa: CASSRQRTPLF
j_call: TRBJ1-6; clone_size: -; v_call: TRBV5-4; d_call: TRBD1; cdr3_nt: TGTGCCAGCAGCCTTGACAGGGGTTCACCCCTCCACTTT; cdr3_aa: CASSLDRGSPLHF
j_call: TRBJ2-3; clone_size: -; v_call: TRBV11-3; d_call: TRBD2; cdr3_nt: TGTGCCAGCAGCCCAAGGACTAGCGGGGGAAGCACAGATACGCAGTATTTT; cdr3_aa: CASSPRTSGGSTDTQYF
j_call: TRBJ2-7; clone_size: -; v_call: TRBV7-9; d_call: -; cdr3_nt: TGTGCCAGCACCCCCTACGGCGTCGAGCAGTACTTC; cdr3_aa: CASTPYGVEQYF
j_call: TRBJ1-4; clone_size: -; v_call: TRBV6-1; d_call: -; cdr3_nt: TGTGCCAGCAGTGAAGGTGCAGGGTTGGACCGAAAACTGTTTTTT; cdr3_aa: CASSEGAGLDRKLFF
j_call: TRBJ1-1; clone_size: once; v_call: TRBV28; d_call: -; cdr3_nt: TGTGCCAGCAGTTCGACCCTACAGGCTTGGGGGACGAACACTGAAGCTTTCTTT; cdr3_aa: CASSSTLQAWGTNTEAFF
j_call: TRBJ1-2; clone_size: -; v_call: TRBV30; d_call: -; cdr3_nt: TGTGCCTGGAGTATAACCCCCGGCAGCTATGGCTACACCTTC; cdr3_aa: CAWSITPGSYGYTF
j_call: TRBJ1-2; clone_size: -; v_call: TRBV18; d_call: -; cdr3_nt: TGTGCCAGCTCACCGCAGACAAACCTCGGAATTAACTATGGCTACACCTTC; cdr3_aa: CASSPQTNLGINYGYTF
j_call: TRBJ1-2; clone_size: -; v_call: TRBV29-1; d_call: -; cdr3_nt: TGCAGCGTGGTACGGGCCTTAGGCGGCTACACCTTC; cdr3_aa: CSVVRALGGYTF
j_call: TRBJ1-1; clone_size: -; v_call: TRBV2; d_call: -; cdr3_nt: TGTGCCAGCAGTAGGCAGGGGAACACTGAAGCTTTCTTT; cdr3_aa: CASSRQGNTEAFF
j_call: TRBJ1-2; clone_size: -; v_call: TRBV5-4; d_call: TRBD1; cdr3_nt: TGTGCCAGCAGCTTAGGACAGGGCGATGCTGGCTACACCTTC; cdr3_aa: CASSLGQGDAGYTF
j_call: TRBJ1-2; clone_size: -; v_call: TRBV30; d_call: -; cdr3_nt: TGTGCCTGGAGCCATACAGCTGGGATGGCCTATGGCTACACCTTC; cdr3_aa: CAWSHTAGMAYGYTF
j_call: TRBJ2-1; clone_size: -; v_call: TRBV7-3; d_call: TRBD2; cdr3_nt: TGTGCCAGCAGCCCGGGACTAGCTTGGGATGAGCAGTTCTTC; cdr3_aa: CASSPGLAWDEQFF
j_call: TRBJ2-7; clone_size: -; v_call: TRBV19; d_call: TRBD2; cdr3_nt: TGTGCCAGTAGTATCTTCGGGAGGGCGACTTACGAGCAGTACTTC; cdr3_aa: CASSIFGRATYEQYF
j_call: TRBJ2-6; clone_size: -; v_call: TRBV15; d_call: -; cdr3_nt: TGTGCCACCACCTCTAGTGGGGCCAACGTCCTGACTTTC; cdr3_aa: CATTSSGANVLTF
j_call: TRBJ1-4; clone_size: -; v_call: TRBV5-1; d_call: -; cdr3_nt: TGCGCCAGCAGCTTGGCGGAGGGCCCGGGGGGTGAAAAACTGTTTTTT; cdr3_aa: CASSLAEGPGGEKLFF
j_call: TRBJ1-2; clone_size: -; v_call: TRBV6-1; d_call: TRBD1; cdr3_nt: TGTGCCAGCAGTGAGTGGGACAGCAACTATGGCTACACCTTC; cdr3_aa: CASSEWDSNYGYTF
j_call: TRBJ2-5; clone_size: -; v_call: TRBV14; d_call: TRBD2; cdr3_nt: TGTGCCAGCAGCCAGGGGACTACCAAGCAAGAGACCCAGTACTTC; cdr3_aa: CASSQGTTKQETQYF
j_call: TRBJ2-7; clone_size: -; v_call: TRBV2; d_call: -; cdr3_nt: TGTGCCAGCATGGCAGGGTTAAAGTTCTACGAGCAGTACTTC; cdr3_aa: CASMAGLKFYEQYF
j_call: TRBJ2-3; clone_size: once; v_call: TRBV12-3/TRBV12-4; d_call: TRBD2; cdr3_nt: TGTGCCAGCAGAATCTCCCCGGGGGGTACGCAGTATTTT; cdr3_aa: CASRISPGGTQYF
j_call: TRBJ1-1; clone_size: -; v_call: TRBV5-6; d_call: -; cdr3_nt: TGTGCCAGCACTCTTCGGAGGGCGGTGAACACTGAAGCTTTCTTT; cdr3_aa: CASTLRRAVNTEAFF
j_call: TRBJ2-7; clone_size: once; v_call: TRBV5-4; d_call: -; cdr3_nt: TGTGCCAGCAGCTTGGCGGGGGTTACCTCCTACGAGCAGTACTTC; cdr3_aa: CASSLAGVTSYEQYF
j_call: TRBJ2-3; clone_size: -; v_call: TRBV19; d_call: -; cdr3_nt: TGTGCCAGTAGTACCAGGGGGGACAGCACAGATACGCAGTATTTT; cdr3_aa: CASSTRGDSTDTQYF
j_call: TRBJ2-7; clone_size: -; v_call: TRBV18; d_call: -; cdr3_nt: TGTGCCAGCTCACCAAGTAGCCGTGAGCAGTACTTC; cdr3_aa: CASSPSSREQYF
j_call: TRBJ1-5; clone_size: -; v_call: TRBV7-3; d_call: -; cdr3_nt: TGTGCCAGCAGCTTAGGCCCGTCGGAGCCCCAGCATTTT; cdr3_aa: CASSLGPSEPQHF
j_call: TRBJ1-1; clone_size: -; v_call: TRBV5-4; d_call: -; cdr3_nt: TGTGCCAGCAGTTCAGGCCCAGGTGGTATATGGGACACTGAAGCTTTCTTT; cdr3_aa: CASSSGPGGIWDTEAFF
j_call: TRBJ1-1; clone_size: -; v_call: TRBV9; d_call: -; cdr3_nt: TGTGCCAGCAGCCCGTCACAGGGAAGGACTGAAGCTTTCTTT; cdr3_aa: CASSPSQGRTEAFF
j_call: TRBJ2-5; clone_size: -; v_call: TRBV6-1; d_call: -; cdr3_nt: TGTGCCAGCAGTGATCCTCCGACTCCACAAGAGACCCAGTACTTC; cdr3_aa: CASSDPPTPQETQYF
j_call: TRBJ1-2; clone_size: -; v_call: TRBV12-3/TRBV12-4; d_call: -; cdr3_nt: TGTGCCAGCAGTTTGTTCAGAAACTATGGCTACACCTTC; cdr3_aa: CASSLFRNYGYTF
j_call: TRBJ2-2; clone_size: -; v_call: TRBV7-9; d_call: -; cdr3_nt: TGTGCCAGCAGCCACGCCGGCAACACCGGGGAGCTGTTTTTT; cdr3_aa: CASSHAGNTGELFF
j_call: TRBJ1-3; clone_size: -; v_call: TRBV5-6; d_call: TRBD1; cdr3_nt: TGTGCCAGCAGTACCAGGGGGGTTCGGTCTGGAAACACCATATATTTT; cdr3_aa: CASSTRGVRSGNTIYF
j_call: TRBJ1-4; clone_size: few; v_call: TRBV28; d_call: -; cdr3_nt: TGTGCCAGCAGTTTAGGAGTCAGACTGTTTTTT; cdr3_aa: CASSLGVRLFF
j_call: TRBJ1-1; clone_size: -; v_call: TRBV2; d_call: -; cdr3_nt: TGTGCCAGCACCCGGGGGCTCGTTGGCACTGAAGCTTTCTTT; cdr3_aa: CASTRGLVGTEAFF
j_call: TRBJ2-1; clone_size: -; v_call: TRBV21-1; d_call: -; cdr3_nt: TGTGCCAGCAGCAAATTCAGAGAGGGTCGGGACTACAATGAGCAGTTCTTC; cdr3_aa: CASSKFREGRDYNEQFF
j_call: TRBJ1-2; clone_size: -; v_call: TRBV3-1/TRBV3-2; d_call: -; cdr3_nt: TGTGCCAGCAGCCCCCAGGACAGAAACTATGGCTACACCTTC; cdr3_aa: CASSPQDRNYGYTF
j_call: TRBJ2-3; clone_size: -; v_call: TRBV30; d_call: -; cdr3_nt: TGTGCCTGGGCCAGACCGGGAACCACAGATACGCAGTATTTT; cdr3_aa: CAWARPGTTDTQYF
j_call: TRBJ1-6; clone_size: -; v_call: TRBV27; d_call: -; cdr3_nt: TGTGCCAGCAGTTTATTGGGACATCTTAATTCACCCCTCCACTTT; cdr3_aa: CASSLLGHLNSPLHF
j_call: TRBJ1-2; clone_size: -; v_call: TRBV19; d_call: TRBD1; cdr3_nt: TGTGCCAGTAGGAACGACAGGGGGCAAGGTGGCTACACCTTC; cdr3_aa: CASRNDRGQGGYTF
j_call: TRBJ1-2; clone_size: -; v_call: TRBV19; d_call: -; cdr3_nt: TGTGCCAGTAGTCTGTGGACAGAGAGGGGCTACACCTTC; cdr3_aa: CASSLWTERGYTF
j_call: TRBJ1-6; clone_size: -; v_call: TRBV30; d_call: TRBD1; cdr3_nt: TGTGCCTGGGAGGGGGCCCATAATTCACCCCTCCACTTT; cdr3_aa: CAWEGAHNSPLHF
j_call: TRBJ2-5; clone_size: -; v_call: TRBV7-8; d_call: -; cdr3_nt: TGTGCCAGCAACTCTGGGGGCGTGGAGACCCAGTACTTC; cdr3_aa: CASNSGGVETQYF